The clone carrying this T cell receptor (beta chain) was counted between two and nine times. The antigen is not known. This specimen comes from a study of identical twins. Whole-study results and caveats: In cord blood, abundant beta clonotypes had fewer insertions; memory showed no trend. Instead of following the same donors, the conclusions were based on cross-sectional statistical analysis.

The V and J ends lost 4 bases and 4 bases, in that order; junction bases with no gene match: 3. This CDR3 is built from 13 residues. The V gene's germline CDR1 is MNHNS and CDR2 SASEGT. TCRdb itself ran the 5' RACE reads through MiXCR, one entry per CDR3 protein. Of some 500,000 distinct CDR3 sequences listed, 13% to 15% are singletons. The sample was also reused in another study, on yellow fever vaccine responses in identical twins.

Sequencing input: CD4+ T cells sorted from blood. The clonotype was recovered from a young woman in good health. The V and J genes are TRBV6-1 and TRBJ2-7, with TRBD2 identical over 8 bases. The CDR3 coding sequence is TGTGCCAGCAGTGGACTAGCGCATTACGAGCAGTACTTC. This translates into CASSGLAHYEQYF.